One sample yielded the 6 T cell receptor beta chains listed below, sequenced in a study of blood T cell repertoires in COVID-19. The table came from immunoSEQ multiplex PCR; TCRdb's copy has only in-frame clones and leaves some out. The repertoire holds under 350,000 clones, with roughly 91% as singletons. Sequenced input: peripheral blood. All receptors come from a woman in her 30s with COVID-19, enrolled during active disease.

The rearrangement links TRBV11-2 to TRBJ2-1, with a weak D call TRBD2 (5 bases). CDR3 length equals 15 residues. V was shortened by 6 bases and J by 0 bases, with 12 bases between the two germline ends. CDR1 is SGHAT and CDR2 is FQNNGV in the germline V gene. The chain's CDR3 is CASRPTGSSYNEQFF. The CDR3 DNA follows: TGTGCCAGCAGGCCAACGGGAAGCTCCTACAATGAGCAGTTCTTC.

This clone was counted a single time. This CDR3 is CASSTRQGANEQFF. CDR3 coding DNA: TGTGCCAGCAGCACAAGACAGGGGGCGAATGAGCAGTTCTTC. The rearrangement uses TRBV7-6 and TRBJ2-1; 10 bases line up with TRBD1. The ends lost 5 bases at V and 7 bases at J; junction bases unmatched: 5. This CDR3 contains 14 residues. Germline V gene lookup returns CDR1 SGHVS and CDR2 FNYEAQ.

This chain uses TRBV9 with TRBJ1-2; the D is unclear. Germline V gene sequence: CDR1 SGDLS, CDR2 YYNGEE. Trimming removed 3 bases from V and 0 bases from J, with 12 bases in between. The CDR3 consists of 15 residues. The CDR3 DNA reads TGTGCCAGCAGCGGCCACCTAATTTCTAACTATGGCTACACCTTC. Encoded protein: CASSGHLISNYGYTF.

The CDR3 nucleotides read TGTGCCAGCAGACTGACAGATTACACTGAAGCTTTCTTT. Amino acids: CASRLTDYTEAFF. The V gene is TRBV12-3 or TRBV12-4, the J gene TRBJ1-1, with D possibly matching TRBD1 (5 bases). The V end lost 6 bases, the J end lost 3 bases, and 11 bases lay between the germline ends. The CDR3 loop spans 13 amino acids.

The rearrangement links TRBV18 to TRBJ1-1; 7 bases are shared with TRBD1. This CDR3 contains 14 residues. V dropped 3 bases and J dropped 5; count of bases not matched to a gene: 6. CDR1 KGHSH and CDR2 LQKENI come from the germline V gene. The DNA for the CDR3 is TGTGCCAGCTCACCGACCACAGGGGTGACTGAAGCTTTCTTT. This sequence encodes CASSPTTGVTEAFF.

J is TRBJ1-2 and V is TRBV9, with D possibly matching TRBD1 (6 bases). The CDR3 consists of 14 residues. Germline CDR1 SGDLS, CDR2 YYNGEE. V was trimmed by 4 bases and J by 2 bases, leaving 12 bases between them. CDR3 DNA sequence: TGTGCCAGCAGCTCAGGGACATCGAACTATGGCTACACCTTC. Translated: CASSSGTSNYGYTF.